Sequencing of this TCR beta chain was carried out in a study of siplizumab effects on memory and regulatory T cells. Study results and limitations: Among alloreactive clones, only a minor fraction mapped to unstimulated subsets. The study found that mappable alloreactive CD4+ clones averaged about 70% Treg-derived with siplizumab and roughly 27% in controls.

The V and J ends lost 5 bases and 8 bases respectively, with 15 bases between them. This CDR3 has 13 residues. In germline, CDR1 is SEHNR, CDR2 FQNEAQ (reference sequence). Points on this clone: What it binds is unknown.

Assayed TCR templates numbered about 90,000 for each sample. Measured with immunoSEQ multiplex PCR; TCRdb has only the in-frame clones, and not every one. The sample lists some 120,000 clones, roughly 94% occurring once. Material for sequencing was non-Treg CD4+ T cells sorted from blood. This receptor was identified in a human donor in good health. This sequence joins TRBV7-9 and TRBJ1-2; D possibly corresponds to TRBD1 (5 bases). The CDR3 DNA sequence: TGTGCCAGCAGCGTGACAGAGCTTCGCGGCTACACCTTC. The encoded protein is CASSVTELRGYTF.